The 30 T cell receptor beta chains below were found in one sample sequenced in a study of identical twins. TCRdb ran MiXCR on the 5' RACE reads and lists one entry per CDR3 protein. The table has 1.5 million to 2 million distinct CDR3 sequences, under 35% seen once. Specimen: cord blood. These TCRs come from a newborn girl in good health.

The chain employs TRBV10-2 and TRBJ1-1; the D is unclear. The ends were cut back, 2 bases at V and 4 bases at J, with 5 bases in the middle. The CDR3 spans 12 residues. In germline, CDR1 is WSHSY, CDR2 SAAADI. CDR3 nucleotide sequence: TGCGCCAGCAGTGAGGTGGGCACTGAAGCTTTCTTT. Residues: CASSEVGTEAFF.

Note on this clonotype: The missing conserved phenylalanine or tryptophan at the end of this CDR3 makes a read error likely. The chain is built from TRBV3-1 and TRBJ2-1, with D uncertain. This CDR3 has 12 residues. The V end lost 3 bases, the J end lost 7 bases, and 7 bases lay between the germline ends. Germline V gene data show CDR1 as LGHDT and CDR2 as YNNKEL (reference sequence). CDR3 coding DNA: TGTGCCAGCAGCCATTTGAGGAATGAGCAGTTCTTG. Its protein product is CASSHLRNEQFL.

This clonotype was seen a few times. The chain uses TRBV4-2 and TRBJ2-4, with 12 bases matching TRBD1. The CDR3 is 20 residues long. Germline loops: CDR1 LGHNA, CDR2 YNFKEQ. V lost 5 bases to trimming and J lost 0 bases; unmatched junction nucleotides: 14. This CDR3 is CASSKLPGQGATLAKNIQYF. CDR3 bases: TGTGCCAGCAGCAAGTTACCGGGACAGGGGGCGACCCTAGCCAAAAACATTCAGTACTTC.

This sequence joins TRBV6-1 and TRBJ2-3; possible D gene TRBD2, 6 bases. The germline V and J ends were trimmed by 6 bases and 0 bases, with 13 bases remaining between them. The CDR3 has 15 residues. Germline CDR1 reads MNHNS; CDR2 reads SASEGT. CDR3: CASRRTTSSTDTQYF. The CDR3, as DNA: TGTGCCAGCAGAAGGACTACTTCTAGCACAGATACGCAGTATTTT.

About this clonotype itself: One end of the junction varies from germline; a read error may be responsible. The rearrangement joins TRBV6-5 to TRBJ2-5; the D gene is possibly TRBD2 (6 bases). CDR3 length: 15 amino acids. Per the germline V gene, CDR1 is MNHEY and CDR2 is SVGAGI. The CDR3 protein is CASSYSGGIQGTQYF. CDR3 in DNA: TGTGCCAGCAGTTACTCAGGCGGGATCCAAGGGACCCAGTACTTC.

The gene calls are TRBV7-2 and TRBJ2-1; D might be TRBD2 (5 bases). Germline CDR1 is SGHTA and CDR2 is FQGNSA. The ends were cut back, 5 bases at V and 4 bases at J, with 15 bases in the middle. The CDR3 spans 15 residues. DNA for the CDR3: TGTGCCAGCAGCCAACGAGGGCTAGGGTACAATGAGCAGTTCTTC. This codes for CASSQRGLGYNEQFF.

This clonotype was observed a single time. Being one base from a much bigger clone, this may be a read error. V usage is TRBV7-7 and J usage is TRBJ2-1, with unresolved D. Germline CDR1 is SSHAT and CDR2 is FNYEAQ (reference sequence). CDR3 length equals 14 residues. CDR3 in amino acids: CASSPLSSYDEQFF. The DNA of the CDR3 is TGTGCTAGCAGCCCCCTTAGCTCCTACGATGAGCAGTTCTTC.

The chain combines TRBV7-9 with TRBJ1-4; D perhaps matches TRBD1 (5 bases). CDR1 and CDR2 (germline): SEHNR, FQNEAQ (reference sequence). This CDR3 has 17 amino acids. V lost 3 bases to trimming and J lost 5 bases, with 19 bases between them. The CDR3: CASSFPPTGPLNEKLFF. The CDR3 DNA is TGTGCCAGCAGCTTTCCTCCCACAGGTCCACTAAATGAAAAACTGTTTTTT.

The rearrangement uses TRBV7-8 and TRBJ2-1; 8 bases align to TRBD2. The germline gives CDR1 SGHVS, CDR2 FQNEAQ. The length of the CDR3 is 16 residues. With V trimmed by 6 bases and J by 1 base, 8 bases remained unmatched. The CDR3 DNA reads as TGTGCCAGCAGTCTGCCCGGGACTAGATCCTACAATGAGCAGTTCTTC. Residues: CASSLPGTRSYNEQFF.

This clonotype was recorded many times. The rearrangement joins TRBV20-1 to TRBJ2-5; D is ambiguous. V was clipped by 5 bases and J by 5 bases, with 6 bases between them. CDR1 is DFQATT and CDR2 is SNEGSKA in the germline V gene (reference sequence). The CDR3 is 10 amino acids. The CDR3 here is CSAAQETQYF. Here the CDR3 DNA reads TGCAGTGCTGCCCAGGAGACCCAGTACTTC.

This clonotype was counted a few times. This chain links TRBV6-1 with TRBJ1-2, with D unresolved. This CDR3 spans 16 amino acids. Trimming left V 0 bases short and J 0 bases short, with 11 bases between. The germline V gene encodes CDR1 MNHNS and CDR2 SASEGT. The CDR3 coding sequence is TGTGCCAGCAGTGAAGCAGTAGTCCGTACTAACTATGGCTACACCTTC. This codes for CASSEAVVRTNYGYTF.

This chain links TRBV10-3 with TRBJ1-1, with 10 bases that match TRBD1. The V gene end was trimmed by 4 bases and the J gene end by 5 bases; junction bases not matched to a gene: 7. Looked up from germline, CDR1 is ENHRY and CDR2 is SYGVKD. The CDR3 is 15 amino acids. CDR3 nucleotide sequence: TGTGCCATCAGTGCCAAACCGGGACAGGGGACTGAAGCTTTCTTT. It translates to CAISAKPGQGTEAFF.

This clonotype was observed at least ten times. The chain carries TRBV29-1 and TRBJ2-7; 10 bases are a match to TRBD2. This CDR3 is built from 14 residues. The germline V gene encodes CDR1 SQVTM and CDR2 ANQGSEA. The CDR3 nucleotides read TGCAGTGGGTTAGCGGGAGGTAGCTCCTACGAGCAGTACTTC. Translated, it gives CSGLAGGSSYEQYF.

This clonotype was detected only a few times. The CDR3, as DNA: TGTGCCAGTAGTACCGTACTAGGTCGGGAGACCCAGTACTTC. Its translation is CASSTVLGRETQYF. V is TRBV19 and J is TRBJ2-4; a possible D gene is TRBD2 (5 bases). The J call could be wrong; TRBJ2-5 is a better fit for the DNA end. CDR1 is LNHDA and CDR2 is SQIVND in the germline V gene (reference sequence). The CDR3 is 14 amino acids.

Ten or more counts support this clonotype. This rearrangement joins TRBV4-2 to TRBJ1-4; D not certain. Germline V CDR1 and CDR2: LGHNA, YNFKEQ. The CDR3 is made up of 15 amino acids. V was trimmed by 5 bases and J by 5 bases, leaving 15 bases between them. Here the CDR3 reads CASSVGGRVNEKLFF. CDR3 in DNA: TGTGCCAGCAGCGTGGGAGGGCGAGTGAATGAAAAACTGTTTTTT.

In this sample, this clonotype turned up a few times. This chain uses TRBV20-1 with TRBJ2-1; TRBD2 might be the D (5 bases). The CDR3 is made up of 15 amino acids. The germline V and J ends were trimmed by 0 bases and 8 bases, with 17 bases remaining between them. Germline-derived CDR1 and CDR2 are DFQATT and SNEGSKA (reference sequence). The CDR3 DNA reads TGCAGTGCTAGAGATCGGACTGGAACCCTCCATGAGCAGTTCTTC. Amino acid sequence: CSARDRTGTLHEQFF.

Only a few counts were recorded for this clonotype. The V call is TRBV6-5, the J call TRBJ2-5; D assignment may be TRBD1 or TRBD2 (6 bases each). The DNA end is more similar to TRBJ2-7, so the J call may be wrong. Per the germline V gene, CDR1 is MNHEY and CDR2 is SVGAGI. The CDR3 contains 15 residues. The CDR3 region is CASSYAGGEYYEQYF. The CDR3 bases are TGTGCCAGCAGTTACGCCGGGGGCGAGTATTACGAGCAGTACTTC.

This chain uses TRBV28 with TRBJ2-7; 10 nucleotides match TRBD1. This CDR3 has 15 amino acids. From germline, CDR1 is MDHEN and CDR2 SYDVKM. V was clipped by 2 bases and J by 3 bases; unmatched bases: 4. The CDR3 loop is CASSLAGQGGYEQYF. CDR3 bases: TGTGCCAGCAGTTTAGCCGGACAGGGGGGCTACGAGCAGTACTTC. The whole variable domain, remainder taken from reference TRBV28 and TRBJ2-7, is DVKVTQSSRYLVKRTGEKVFLECVQDMDHENMFWYRQDPGLGLRLIYFSYDVKMKEKGDIPEGYSVSREKKERFSLILESASTNQTSMYLCASSLAGQGGYEQYFGPGTRLTVT.

V gene TRBV10-1 combines with J gene TRBJ2-3, with D possibly matching TRBD2 (5 bases). Per germline, CDR1 WNHNN and CDR2 SYGVQD (reference sequence). This CDR3 comprises 14 residues. V was pared by 7 bases and J by 2 bases, with 13 bases between. As DNA, the CDR3 is TGCGCCAGCACCCCGGGAAGCTACACAGATACGCAGTATTTT. Encoded protein: CASTPGSYTDTQYF.

Turning to this clonotype: This may arise from a read error, as a much more abundant clone is one base away. J is TRBJ2-1 and V is TRBV4-2; possibly TRBD2 for D (5 bases). The germline V and J ends were trimmed by 1 base and 13 bases, with 20 bases remaining between them. The CDR3 is made up of 15 amino acids. The germline CDR1 and CDR2 sequences are LGHNA and YNFKEQ. As DNA, the CDR3 is TGTGCCAGCAGCCAAGTTGCGCCTAGCTGGGAGACCCAGTTCTTC. This encodes CASSQVAPSWETQFF.

V is TRBV6-1 and J is TRBJ1-5; D might be TRBD1 (5 bases). There are 15 residues in the CDR3. The germline CDR1 and CDR2 sequences are MNHNS and SASEGT. Trimming shortened V by 5 bases and J by 2 bases, and 13 bases separated the two germline ends. The CDR3 DNA follows: TGTGCCAGCAGTATGAACAGGCCTGGCAATCAGCCCCAGCATTTT. This translates into CASSMNRPGNQPQHF.

This chain joins TRBV18 and TRBJ1-5, with 7 nucleotides matching TRBD1. The CDR3 is made up of 15 amino acids. Germline CDR1 and CDR2: KGHSH and LQKENI. The V segment lost 1 base and the J segment 7 bases; nucleotides outside the gene matches: 7. The CDR3 reads CASSPLEGAGQPQHF. DNA of the CDR3: TGTGCCAGCTCACCACTCGAGGGGGCTGGGCAGCCCCAGCATTTT.

Only a few counts were recorded for this clonotype. The CDR3 loop reads CSALRQGLAKNIQYF. The CDR3, as DNA: TGCAGTGCGCTTAGACAGGGCCTAGCCAAAAACATTCAGTACTTC. V usage is TRBV20-1 and J usage is TRBJ2-4; 7 bases line up with TRBD1. CDR3 length equals 15 residues. V lost 6 bases, J lost 0 bases, and 8 bases stayed unmatched. Germline V CDR1 and CDR2: DFQATT, SNEGSKA (reference sequence).

This clonotype was seen a few times. The chain links TRBV11-2 to TRBJ1-2, with 7 nucleotides matching TRBD1. The CDR3 spans 15 residues. With 4 bases clipped from V and 4 bases from J, the junction kept 9 bases outside the gene matches. Per germline, CDR1 SGHAT and CDR2 FQNNGV. DNA of the CDR3: TGTGCCAGCAGCTCCTTACAGGGGACTGGCTATGGCTACACCTTC. Protein: CASSSLQGTGYGYTF.

This clonotype was counted only a few times. This sequence joins TRBV28 and TRBJ1-6; D gene ambiguous. Germline CDR1 MDHEN, CDR2 SYDVKM. The CDR3 contains 16 residues. V gave up 3 bases and J gave up 7 bases, with 16 bases separating them. CDR3 bases: TGTGCCAGCAGTTTTCGGGGAGCAGGCAGGAATTCACCCCTCCACTTT. This translates into CASSFRGAGRNSPLHF.

The chain links TRBV2 to TRBJ2-1, with TRBD1 as a possible D gene (5 bases). The CDR3 spans 15 residues. Trimming removed 8 bases at V and 7 bases at J, with 21 bases between. Looked up from germline, CDR1 is SNHLY and CDR2 is FYNNEI. This chain's CDR3 is CASAGLLLPGNEQFF. The DNA of the CDR3 is TGTGCCAGCGCAGGGCTACTCCTTCCAGGGAATGAGCAGTTCTTC.

This clonotype has just a few counts. The chain couples TRBV10-3 to TRBJ2-5, with 8 nucleotides matching TRBD2. V shed 6 bases, J shed 2 bases, and the junction held 5 bases outside the gene matches. Germline V gene lookup returns CDR1 ENHRY and CDR2 SYGVKD. This CDR3 has 14 residues. In DNA form, the CDR3 reads TGTGCCATCAGCCCTCGGGGGGGGCAAGAGACCCAGTACTTC. It codes for CAISPRGGQETQYF.

Concerning this clonotype itself: Since a much larger clone is just one base distant, this may be a read error. The rearrangement links TRBV4-1 to TRBJ2-1, with D maybe TRBD2 (6 bases). V was pared by 3 bases and J by 9 bases, with 12 bases between. The CDR3 length is 13 residues. The germline CDR1 and CDR2 sequences are MGHRA and YSYEKL. This CDR3 reads CASSQPTSSEQFF. The CDR3 DNA sequence: TGCGCCAGCAGCCAGCCTACTAGCAGTGAGCAGTTCTTC.

The V gene is TRBV20-1, the J gene TRBJ2-7; the match to TRBD1 covers 7 bases. With 1 base clipped from V and 0 bases from J, the junction kept 12 bases outside the gene matches. This CDR3 is 17 amino acids long. The germline V gene has CDR1 DFQATT and CDR2 SNEGSKA (reference sequence). The CDR3 sequence is CSARVRSWDRLSYEQYF. The CDR3 nucleotides are TGCAGTGCTAGAGTTCGTTCTTGGGACAGACTCTCCTACGAGCAGTACTTC.

About this clonotype: A much larger clonotype is one base distant, so this may be a read error. The rearrangement joins TRBV14 to TRBJ2-6; D is ambiguous. Germline CDR1 is SGHDN and CDR2 is FVKESK. V dropped 4 bases and J dropped 1 base, with 20 bases sitting between them. The CDR3 runs 19 residues. The CDR3 reads CASSRFPDHDRSGANVLTF. The CDR3 nucleotides are TGTGCCAGCAGCCGATTTCCCGACCACGACCGTTCTGGGGCCAACGTCCTGACTTTC.